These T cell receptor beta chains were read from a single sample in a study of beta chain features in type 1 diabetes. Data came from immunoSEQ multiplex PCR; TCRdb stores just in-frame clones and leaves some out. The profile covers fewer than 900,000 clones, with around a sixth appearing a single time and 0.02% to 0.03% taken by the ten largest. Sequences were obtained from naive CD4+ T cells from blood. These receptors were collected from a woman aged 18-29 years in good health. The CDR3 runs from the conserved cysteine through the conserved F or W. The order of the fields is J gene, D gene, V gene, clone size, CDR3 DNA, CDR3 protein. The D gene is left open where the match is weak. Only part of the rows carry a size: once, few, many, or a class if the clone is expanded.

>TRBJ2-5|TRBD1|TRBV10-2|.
TGCGCCAGCAGTGAGTGGAAGACAGGGTTGGAGACCCAGTACTTC
CASSEWKTGLETQYF
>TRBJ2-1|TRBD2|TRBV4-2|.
TGTGCCAGCAGCCAAGGGACTAGCGGAGTATACAATGAGCAGTTCTTC
CASSQGTSGVYNEQFF
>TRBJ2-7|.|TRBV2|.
TGTGCCAGCAGTCCACTGGTTAGGGTTGACGAGCAGTACTTC
CASSPLVRVDEQYF
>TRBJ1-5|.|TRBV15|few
TGTGCCACCACAGTCAGACTTAATCAGCCCCAGCATTTT
CATTVRLNQPQHF
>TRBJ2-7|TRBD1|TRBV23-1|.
TGCGCCAGCAGTCAATCAGGACAGGTCAGAAGAACCGACTACGAGCAGTACTTC
CASSQSGQVRRTDYEQYF
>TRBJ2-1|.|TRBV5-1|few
TGCGCCAGCAGACCGGGGTCTTCCTACAATGAGCAGTTCTTC
CASRPGSSYNEQFF
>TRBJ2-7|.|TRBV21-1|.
TGTGCCAGCAGCACGGTGACAGGGGGTGGCTACGAGCAGTACTTC
CASSTVTGGGYEQYF
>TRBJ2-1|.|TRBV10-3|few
TGTGCCAGCAGTTACGGTCCAGGGGACAATGAGCAGTTCTTC
CASSYGPGDNEQFF
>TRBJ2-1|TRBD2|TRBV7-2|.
TGTGCCAGCAGCTTAGCTAGCGGGAGTTCCTACGAGCAGTTCTTC
CASSLASGSSYEQFF
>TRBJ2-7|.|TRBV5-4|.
TGTGCCAGCAGCTTGAGTGTCGTGAACAGGGAGCAGTACTTC
CASSLSVVNREQYF
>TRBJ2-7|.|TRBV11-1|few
TGTGCCAGCAGCCGTCATCGAGCCAGAGACTACGAGCAGTACTTC
CASSRHRARDYEQYF
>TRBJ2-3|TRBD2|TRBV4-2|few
TGTGCCAGCAGCTTGGACCAAGCGGGAGTTGATACGCAGTATTTT
CASSLDQAGVDTQYF
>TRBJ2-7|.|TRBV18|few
TGTGCCAGCTCACCCCAAGGGGGCTACGAGCAGTACTTC
CASSPQGGYEQYF
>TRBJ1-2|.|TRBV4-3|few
TGCGCCAGCAGCCAAGATAGGACAGCCAATGGCTACACCTTC
CASSQDRTANGYTF
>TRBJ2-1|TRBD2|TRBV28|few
TGTGCCAGCAGTTTAAATTGGGCGGGAGTGGGGGATGAGCAGTTCTTC
CASSLNWAGVGDEQFF
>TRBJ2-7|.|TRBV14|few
TGTGCCAGCAGCCAAGATCTCAGGGGACGGGCCCCCTACGAGCAGTACTTC
CASSQDLRGRAPYEQYF
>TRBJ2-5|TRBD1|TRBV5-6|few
TGTGCCAGCAGCTCAGTCGGACAGGGGGTGTGGGAGACCCAGTACTTC
CASSSVGQGVWETQYF
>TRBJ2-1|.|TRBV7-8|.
TGTGCCAGCATGGGGGTTAGGTCCTACAATGAGCAGTTCTTC
CASMGVRSYNEQFF
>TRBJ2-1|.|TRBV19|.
TGTGCCAGTAGTATTGGGATTGAGCAGTTCTTC
CASSIGIEQFF
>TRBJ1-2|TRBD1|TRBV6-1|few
TGTGCCAGCAGTGCTACAGGGGGTGGGTATGGCTACACCTTC
CASSATGGGYGYTF